This T cell receptor (beta chain) was sequenced in a study of blood T cell repertoires in COVID-19. Overall study: PBMCs, B-cell-depleted T cells, or T cells were the source of the cDNA or gDNA that made up the material.

Per the authors' pipeline: Estimated nucleated cell counts came from reference gene primer amplification. TCRdb keeps only in-frame clones here, not all; method: immunoSEQ multiplex PCR. The V and J calls and clone size come from that table; D and trimming were worked out from the DNA. There are roughly 290,000 clones in the sample; more than 65% occur only once, and 15% to 18% lies in the top ten. This CDR3 contains 14 residues. The germline gives CDR1 MNHEY, CDR2 SVGEGT. V was clipped by 6 bases and J by 6 bases; unmatched bases: 4. The sample was peripheral blood. This clonotype was obtained from an older person with COVID-19, enrolled during active disease. The rearrangement joins TRBV6-2 or TRBV6-3 to TRBJ2-1, with 11 bases that match TRBD2. CDR3 amino acids: CASSGLAGLNEQFF. The CDR3 bases are TGTGCCAGCAGCGGACTAGCGGGTCTCAATGAGCAGTTCTTC.